This entry lists 10 T cell receptor beta chains sequenced from one sample in a study of blood T cell dynamics during melanoma immunotherapy. The time point was: week 3, after first cycle of checkpoint inhibitor. Sequenced by immunoSEQ multiplex PCR; TCRdb stores in-frame clones only, minus some. The profile shows about 4,200 clones, roughly 90% of them singletons. Sample: blood, taken from a patient treated with checkpoint blockade. The receptor source for this set is a human donor with melanoma.

This rearrangement joins TRBV6-1 to TRBJ2-3, with 11 bases identical to TRBD2. The trim removed 4 bases at V and 3 bases at J, leaving 6 bases unmatched. The germline CDR1 and CDR2 sequences are MNHNS and SASEGT. The CDR3 covers 16 residues. CDR3 nucleotide sequence: TGTGCCAGCAGTGCACTACTAGCGGGGGTTACAGATACGCAGTATTTT. Translation gives CASSALLAGVTDTQYF.

In this sample, this clone turned up once. CDR3 residues: CASSYGGGGTDTQYF. CDR3 DNA: TGTGCCAGCAGTTACGGGGGGGGCGGAACAGATACGCAGTATTTT. V usage is TRBV6-5 and J usage is TRBJ2-3; TRBD2 is a possible D gene (7 bases). Germline CDR1 MNHEY, CDR2 SVGAGI. This CDR3 contains 15 residues. The V gene lost 2 bases and the J gene lost 3 bases, with 12 bases spanning the gap.

The V and J genes are TRBV28 and TRBJ2-7, with D perhaps matching TRBD1 or TRBD2 (5 bases each). The CDR3 is 14 amino acids. The germline V gene has CDR1 MDHEN and CDR2 SYDVKM. V was pared by 7 bases and J by 1 base, with 14 bases between. The CDR3 coding sequence is TGTGCCAGCATGCCACTAGGGGTTTCCTACGAGCAGTACTTC. This encodes CASMPLGVSYEQYF.

The V gene is TRBV5-4, the J gene TRBJ2-4; D possibly corresponds to TRBD1 (6 bases). Germline V gene data show CDR1 as SGHNT and CDR2 as YYREEE (reference sequence). The ends were cut back, 4 bases at V and 9 bases at J, with 14 bases in the middle. CDR3 size: 13 residues. CDR3 sequence: CASSPGQVGIQYF. The CDR3, as DNA: TGTGCCAGCAGCCCGGGACAAGTTGGCATTCAGTACTTC. Supplemented by reference TRBV5-4 and TRBJ2-4, the full variable domain reads ETGVTQSPTHLIKTRGQQVTLRCSSQSGHNTVSWYQQALGQGPQFIFQYYREEENGRGNFPPRFSGLQFPNYSSELNVNALELDDSALYLCASSPGQVGIQYFGAGTRLSVL.

V and J are TRBV29-1 and TRBJ1-5; D might be TRBD1 (5 bases). The germline V gene encodes CDR1 SQVTM and CDR2 ANQGSEA. This CDR3 contains 17 residues. The CDR3: CRDPTRTQEIGNQPQHF. In nucleotides, the CDR3 is TGCAGGGACCCAACGCGAACACAGGAGATAGGCAATCAGCCCCAGCATTTT.

The rearrangement joins TRBV30 to TRBJ2-1; 11 bases are shared with TRBD2. V trimming: 3 bases; J trimming: 14 bases; junction bases outside the gene matches: 6. In germline, CDR1 is GTSNPN, CDR2 SVGIG (reference sequence). CDR3 length equals 12 residues. This chain's CDR3 is CAWRKLAGEEFF. The CDR3 DNA reads as TGTGCCTGGAGGAAACTAGCGGGGGAAGAGTTCTTC.

V is TRBV11-2 and J is TRBJ2-3; 8 bases align to TRBD1. The V segment lost 7 bases and the J segment 0 bases; nucleotides outside the gene matches: 9. Germline-derived CDR1 and CDR2 are SGHAT and FQNNGV. CDR3 length equals 16 residues. CDR3 sequence reads: CASTRTGPTSTDTQYF. The CDR3 nucleotides are TGTGCCAGCACGCGGACAGGGCCTACTAGCACAGATACGCAGTATTTT.

The genes are TRBV9 and TRBJ2-7; the match to TRBD2 covers 8 bases. With 2 bases clipped from V and 2 bases from J, the junction kept 9 bases outside the gene matches. The CDR3 is 16 amino acids. The germline gives CDR1 SGDLS, CDR2 YYNGEE. The CDR3 DNA is TGTGCCAGCAGCGTTGGGCTTGATAGCGGGGCCTACGAGCAGTACTTC. Residues: CASSVGLDSGAYEQYF.

V usage is TRBV10-3 and J usage is TRBJ1-6, with TRBD1 identical over 9 bases. J lost 4 bases, V lost 10 bases, and 8 bases had no gene match. CDR1 ENHRY and CDR2 SYGVKD come from the germline V gene. This CDR3 is built from 15 residues. The CDR3 DNA sequence: TGTGCCACCAGGGGACAGGGCGAGTATAATTCACCCCTCCACTTT. It translates to CATRGQGEYNSPLHF.

For the CDR3, the DNA is TGTGCCAGCAGCGTCCGGGACGGGATAACCTACGAGCAGTACTTC. Protein sequence: CASSVRDGITYEQYF. This rearrangement joins TRBV9 to TRBJ2-7; D could derive from TRBD1 or TRBD2 (5 bases each). The CDR3 has 15 residues. V gave up 2 bases and J gave up 2 bases, with 14 bases separating them. Germline CDR1 reads SGDLS; CDR2 reads YYNGEE.